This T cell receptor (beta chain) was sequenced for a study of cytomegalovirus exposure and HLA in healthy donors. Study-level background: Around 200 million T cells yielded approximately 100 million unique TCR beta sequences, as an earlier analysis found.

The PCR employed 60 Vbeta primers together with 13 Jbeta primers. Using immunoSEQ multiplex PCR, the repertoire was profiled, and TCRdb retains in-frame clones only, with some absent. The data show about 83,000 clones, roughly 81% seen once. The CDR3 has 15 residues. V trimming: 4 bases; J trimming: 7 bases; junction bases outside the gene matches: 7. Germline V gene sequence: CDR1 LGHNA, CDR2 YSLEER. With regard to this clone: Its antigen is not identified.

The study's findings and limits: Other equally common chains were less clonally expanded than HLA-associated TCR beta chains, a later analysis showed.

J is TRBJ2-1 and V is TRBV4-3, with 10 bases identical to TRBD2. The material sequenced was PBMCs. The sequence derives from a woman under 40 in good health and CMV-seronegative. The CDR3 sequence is CASSPGTSVRNEQFF. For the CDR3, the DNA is TGCGCCAGCAGCCCCGGGACTAGCGTGCGGAATGAGCAGTTCTTC.